These 30 T cell receptor beta chains originate from one sample sequenced in a study of blood T cell repertoires in COVID-19. The table came from immunoSEQ multiplex PCR; TCRdb's copy has only in-frame clones and leaves some out. The sample records more than 80,000 clones, 90% being singletons. The sample was peripheral blood. The source is a man between 18 and 29 years old with COVID-19, enrolled during active disease.

J is TRBJ1-1 and V is TRBV5-1; D uncertain. V was trimmed by 0 bases and J by 2 bases, leaving 5 bases between them. There are 13 residues in the CDR3. Germline lookup yields CDR1 SGHRS and CDR2 YFSETQ. The CDR3 bases are TGCGCCAGCAGCTTGGCGAGAAACACTGAAGCTTTCTTT. Its protein is CASSLARNTEAFF.

The chain recombines TRBV27 with TRBJ2-1; D remains unclear. The CDR3 loop spans 15 amino acids. The germline V gene encodes CDR1 MNHEY and CDR2 SMNVEV (reference sequence). V lost 3 bases and J 0 bases, leaving 9 bases between the germline ends. CDR3 nucleotide sequence: TGTGCCAGCAGTTTTCAGGTTAACTCCTACAATGAGCAGTTCTTC. It encodes CASSFQVNSYNEQFF.

This chain links TRBV7-3 with TRBJ2-1, with 11 bases lining up with TRBD2. V trimming: 1 base; J trimming: 9 bases; junction bases outside the gene matches: 5. This CDR3 is built from 15 residues. The germline CDR1 and CDR2 sequences are SGHTA and FQGTGA. This CDR3 reads CASSLKLAGVGEQFF. The CDR3 DNA reads TGTGCCAGCAGCTTAAAACTAGCGGGAGTTGGTGAGCAGTTCTTC.

The chain couples TRBV7-2 to TRBJ2-7, with D perhaps TRBD1 (6 bases). CDR3 length: 13 amino acids. V lost 5 bases and J 3 bases, leaving 11 bases between the germline ends. Germline V gene data show CDR1 as SGHTA and CDR2 as FQGNSA. The CDR3 loop is CASSRTVLYEQYF. CDR3 coding DNA: TGTGCCAGCAGCAGGACAGTCCTCTACGAGCAGTACTTC. The whole variable domain, remainder taken from reference TRBV7-2 and TRBJ2-7, is GAGVSQSPSNKVTEKGKDVELRCDPISGHTALYWYRQSLGQGLEFLIYFQGNSAPDKSGLPSDRFSAERTGGSVSTLTIQRTQQEDSAVYLCASSRTVLYEQYFGPGTRLTVT.

This chain connects TRBV9 to TRBJ2-5; D not resolved. The germline V and J ends were trimmed by 0 bases and 2 bases, with 8 bases remaining between them. This CDR3 region has 14 residues. CDR1 and CDR2 (germline): SGDLS, YYNGEE. The CDR3 loop reads CASSVGYYQETQYF. CDR3 DNA sequence: TGTGCCAGCAGCGTAGGGTACTATCAAGAGACCCAGTACTTC.

The V gene is TRBV5-1, the J gene TRBJ1-3; 9 bases align to TRBD1. The trim removed 5 bases at V and 4 bases at J, leaving 10 bases unmatched. This CDR3 has 16 amino acids. Germline V gene lookup returns CDR1 SGHRS and CDR2 YFSETQ. The CDR3 is CASSLTGGAEGNTIYF. In DNA, the CDR3 is TGCGCCAGCAGTTTAACAGGGGGCGCGGAAGGAAACACCATATATTTT.

The V call is TRBV28, the J call TRBJ1-2; D perhaps matches TRBD1 (6 bases). The length of the CDR3 is 12 residues. V shed 7 bases and J shed 7 bases, with 13 bases lying between them. CDR1 and CDR2 (germline): MDHEN, SYDVKM. In nucleotides, the CDR3 is TGTGCCAGCACCCAACAGGGTGGTGGCTACACCTTC. As protein: CASTQQGGGYTF.

The chain carries TRBV6-2 or TRBV6-3 and TRBJ2-3; TRBD2 matches 11 bases. Germline assignment: CDR1 MNHEY and CDR2 SVGEGT. The CDR3 has 18 residues. J was trimmed by 2 bases and V by 4 bases; bases with no gene match: 11. CDR3 in amino acids: CASSSTGLAGPFTDTQYF. The CDR3 region has the DNA TGTGCCAGCAGTTCCACAGGACTAGCGGGCCCCTTCACAGATACGCAGTATTTT.

This chain links TRBV28 with TRBJ2-7, with 9 nucleotides matching TRBD2. Per the germline V gene, CDR1 is MDHEN and CDR2 is SYDVKM. V dropped 5 bases and J dropped 4; count of bases not matched to a gene: 12. The CDR3 contains 16 residues. This CDR3 reads CASSPWDSGSQYEQYF. The CDR3 DNA follows: TGTGCCAGCAGTCCTTGGGATAGCGGGAGTCAGTACGAGCAGTACTTC.

This clone was seen just once. The genes are TRBV19 and TRBJ1-1; 7 nucleotides agree with TRBD1. CDR1 LNHDA and CDR2 SQIVND come from the germline V gene (reference sequence). Trimming cost V 11 bases and J 1 base; bases outside gene matches: 13. The CDR3 is 15 amino acids. The CDR3 reads CASNSLRDRNTEAFF. The CDR3 DNA follows: TGTGCCTCAAACTCCCTCCGGGACAGGAACACTGAAGCTTTCTTT.

The chain is built from TRBV6-2 or TRBV6-3 and TRBJ2-7; TRBD1 agrees at 9 bases. The junction had 3 bases not matched to a gene; V was cut back by 3 bases and J by 3 bases. CDR1 MNHEY and CDR2 SVGEGT come from the germline V gene. This CDR3 is built from 14 residues. The DNA of the CDR3 is TGTGCCAGCAGTTATGGGACAGGGTACTACGAGCAGTACTTC. Its translation: CASSYGTGYYEQYF.

This clone was picked up one time. The chain has TRBV28 and TRBJ2-7, with TRBD2 as a possible D gene (5 bases). This CDR3 has 16 amino acids. The V end was cut by 6 bases, the J end by 4 bases, with 22 bases between. Germline V gene data show CDR1 as MDHEN and CDR2 as SYDVKM. The CDR3 DNA is TGTGCCAGCAGCCTAGCCGCGGAACAGATCATTTACGAGCAGTACTTC. Protein product: CASSLAAEQIIYEQYF.

This chain connects TRBV29-1 to TRBJ2-7; D possibly corresponds to TRBD2 (6 bases). The CDR3 is 13 amino acids. Germline V CDR1 and CDR2: SQVTM, ANQGSEA. The germline V and J ends were trimmed by 8 bases and 4 bases, with 18 bases remaining between them. CDR3: CSPGTGDRYEQYF. The CDR3 region has the DNA TGCAGCCCCGGTACGGGAGATCGATACGAGCAGTACTTC.

This clone was counted a single time. The chain links TRBV29-1 to TRBJ2-7; possibly TRBD1 for D (6 bases). The CDR3 consists of 12 residues. Germline V CDR1 and CDR2: SQVTM, ANQGSEA. Trimming removed 4 bases at V and 0 bases at J, with 7 bases between. CDR3 in amino acids: CSVAGASYEQYF. Written as DNA, the CDR3 is TGCAGCGTTGCAGGGGCCTCCTACGAGCAGTACTTC.

V gene TRBV7-6 combines with J gene TRBJ2-3, with a weak D call TRBD2 (5 bases). Trimming cost V 2 bases and J 2 bases, with 17 bases left between them. CDR1 is SGHVS and CDR2 is FNYEAQ in the germline V gene. The CDR3 totals 17 residues. The chain's CDR3 is CASSLSPSGPTTDTQYF. Written as DNA, the CDR3 is TGTGCCAGCAGCTTAAGCCCCAGCGGACCAACCACAGATACGCAGTATTTT.

This rearrangement joins TRBV11-2 to TRBJ2-7; D is perhaps TRBD2 (5 bases). This CDR3 comprises 15 residues. Germline CDR1 and CDR2: SGHAT and FQNNGV. V lost 1 base and J lost 0, with 10 bases in between. The CDR3 region has the DNA TGTGCCAGCAGCTTAGCTTTTGGGAGCTCCTACGAGCAGTACTTC. Translating gives CASSLAFGSSYEQYF.

The V call is TRBV4-3, the J call TRBJ2-7, with TRBD2 identical over 9 bases. The germline gives CDR1 LGHNA, CDR2 YSLEER. V dropped 3 bases and J dropped 3; count of bases not matched to a gene: 0. CDR3 length: 13 residues. The CDR3 loop reads CASSQTSGYEQYF. The CDR3 DNA reads TGCGCCAGCAGCCAGACTAGCGGCTACGAGCAGTACTTC.

The chain recombines TRBV19 with TRBJ1-2; the match to TRBD1 covers 7 bases. Germline-derived CDR1 and CDR2 are LNHDA and SQIVND (reference sequence). CDR3 length equals 15 residues. The ends lost 6 bases at V and 8 bases at J; junction bases unmatched: 15. This chain's CDR3 is CASRVWDSPTAGYTF. CDR3 in DNA: TGTGCCAGTAGAGTTTGGGACAGCCCAACGGCAGGCTACACCTTC.

This clone appeared once. This chain links TRBV7-2 with TRBJ2-4; 7 bases align to TRBD1. CDR1 and CDR2 from the germline V gene are SGHTA and FQGNSA. J gave up 7 bases and V 5 bases, and 5 bases lay outside the gene matches. This CDR3 has 13 residues. CDR3 bases: TGTGCCAGCAGCCCGCGACAGGGCAACATTCAGTACTTC. Encoded protein: CASSPRQGNIQYF. The full variable domain, its missing parts supplied by reference TRBV7-2 and TRBJ2-4, is GAGVSQSPSNKVTEKGKDVELRCDPISGHTALYWYRQSLGQGLEFLIYFQGNSAPDKSGLPSDRFSAERTGGSVSTLTIQRTQQEDSAVYLCASSPRQGNIQYFGAGTRLSVL.

The chain is built from TRBV19 and TRBJ1-5; no clear D gene. There are 15 residues in the CDR3. Germline CDR1 LNHDA, CDR2 SQIVND (reference sequence). The ends were cut back, 0 bases at V and 7 bases at J, with 13 bases in the middle. The CDR3 DNA reads as TGTGCCAGTAGTATAGAAAGAGGGATCGGCCAGCCCCAGCATTTT. Amino acid sequence: CASSIERGIGQPQHF.

The rearrangement joins TRBV28 to TRBJ1-1; D is unresolved. The CDR3 is 14 amino acids. CDR1 and CDR2 from the germline V gene are MDHEN and SYDVKM. V lost 2 bases and J lost 1, with 8 bases in between. CDR3 amino acids: CASSLRVQNTEAFF. The CDR3 coding sequence is TGTGCCAGCAGTTTACGGGTTCAGAACACTGAAGCTTTCTTT.

This clone has just a few counts. The chain combines TRBV3-1 (or the pseudogene TRBV3-2) with TRBJ2-7, with a possible D match to TRBD1 (6 bases). This CDR3 comprises 16 residues. The ends were cut back, 0 bases at V and 4 bases at J, with 16 bases in the middle. The germline gives CDR1 LGHDT, CDR2 YNNKEL (reference sequence). The CDR3 DNA follows: TGTGCCAGCAGCCAAGACGCGACAGGACCCCCATACGAGCAGTACTTC. Its protein is CASSQDATGPPYEQYF.

The chain combines TRBV7-2 with TRBJ2-7; TRBD2 matches 8 bases. Losses at the gene ends were 6 bases for V and 4 bases for J; bases not matched to a gene: 11. Germline loops: CDR1 SGHTA, CDR2 FQGNSA. This CDR3 region has 15 residues. CDR3 in amino acids: CASSRTGTSSYEQYF. The DNA of the CDR3 is TGTGCCAGCAGTCGGACCGGGACTAGTTCTTACGAGCAGTACTTC. Full variable domain (outside the CDR3, taken from reference TRBV7-2 and TRBJ2-7): GAGVSQSPSNKVTEKGKDVELRCDPISGHTALYWYRQSLGQGLEFLIYFQGNSAPDKSGLPSDRFSAERTGGSVSTLTIQRTQQEDSAVYLCASSRTGTSSYEQYFGPGTRLTVT.

The chain combines TRBV4-3 with TRBJ2-6, with a possible D match to TRBD2 (6 bases). The V and J ends lost 4 bases and 0 bases respectively, with 13 bases between them. The CDR3 has 17 residues. Germline loops: CDR1 LGHNA, CDR2 YSLEER. The CDR3 sequence: CASSLEGGTSGANVLTF. In nucleotides, the CDR3 is TGCGCCAGCAGCCTCGAGGGAGGTACCTCTGGGGCCAACGTCCTGACTTTC.

The genes are TRBV7-3 and TRBJ2-3; the D gene is possibly TRBD2 (5 bases). The CDR3 is 15 amino acids. Germline V gene sequence: CDR1 SGHTA, CDR2 FQGTGA. Trimming removed 2 bases at V and 2 bases at J, with 11 bases between. CDR3 sequence: CASSLVVGDTDTQYF. CDR3 bases: TGTGCCAGCAGCTTAGTTGTGGGAGACACAGATACGCAGTATTTT. The entire variable domain, with the rest obtained from reference TRBV7-3 and TRBJ2-3, is as follows: GAGVSQTPSNKVTEKGKYVELRCDPISGHTALYWYRQSLGQGPEFLIYFQGTGAADDSGLPNDRFFAVRPEGSVSTLKIQRTERGDSAVYLCASSLVVGDTDTQYFGPGTRLTVL.

This rearrangement joins TRBV19 to TRBJ1-2; D gene unclear. The CDR3 has 16 residues. The V gene lost 5 bases and the J gene lost 2 bases, with 18 bases spanning the gap. Looked up from germline, CDR1 is LNHDA and CDR2 is SQIVND (reference sequence). The CDR3 is CASSYTARALNYGYTF. CDR3 sequence (DNA): TGTGCCAGTAGTTACACAGCCCGTGCGCTCAACTATGGCTACACCTTC. Full variable domain (rest looked up from reference TRBV19 and TRBJ1-2): DGGITQSPKYLFRKEGQNVTLSCEQNLNHDAMYWYRQDPGQGLRLIYYSQIVNDFQKGDIAEGYSVSREKKESFPLTVTSAQKNPTAFYLCASSYTARALNYGYTFGSGTRLTVV.

This chain joins TRBV7-9 and TRBJ1-4, with TRBD1 matching over 7 bases. After removal of 5 bases from V and 5 bases from J, the junction contained 8 bases not matched to a gene. Per the germline V gene, CDR1 is SEHNR and CDR2 is FQNEAQ (reference sequence). The CDR3 is made up of 15 amino acids. CDR3 residues: CASSPYGTENEKLFF. In nucleotides, the CDR3 is TGTGCCAGCAGCCCGTACGGGACAGAAAATGAAAAACTGTTTTTT.

The chain recombines TRBV27 with TRBJ2-2; TRBD2 might be the D (6 bases). Germline-derived CDR1 and CDR2 are MNHEY and SMNVEV (reference sequence). Between the trimmed V and J ends, which lost 5 bases and 8 bases, there was a span of 15 bases. The CDR3 has 14 residues. The DNA for the CDR3 is TGTGCCAGCAGTGGTCTGGGGACTCCGGGGGAGCTGTTTTTT. Its protein is CASSGLGTPGELFF.

This chain links TRBV11-2 with TRBJ2-3, with 7 positions matching TRBD2. CDR3 length: 15 residues. Per the germline V gene, CDR1 is SGHAT and CDR2 is FQNNGV. V dropped 2 bases and J dropped 2; count of bases not matched to a gene: 4. This CDR3 reads CASSLNRLATDTQYF. The CDR3 DNA reads as TGTGCCAGCAGCTTAAACAGACTAGCCACAGATACGCAGTATTTT.

Details on this clone: The sample has other DNA sequences that encode this CDR3 too. J is TRBJ2-7 and V is TRBV7-9, with no clear D. The V end lost 5 bases, the J end lost 2 bases, and 7 bases lay between the germline ends. Germline V gives CDR1 SEHNR, CDR2 FQNEAQ (reference sequence). CDR3 length: 12 amino acids. CDR3 sequence reads: CASSLTAYEQYF. CDR3 DNA sequence: TGTGCCAGCAGCCTTACAGCCTACGAGCAGTACTTC.